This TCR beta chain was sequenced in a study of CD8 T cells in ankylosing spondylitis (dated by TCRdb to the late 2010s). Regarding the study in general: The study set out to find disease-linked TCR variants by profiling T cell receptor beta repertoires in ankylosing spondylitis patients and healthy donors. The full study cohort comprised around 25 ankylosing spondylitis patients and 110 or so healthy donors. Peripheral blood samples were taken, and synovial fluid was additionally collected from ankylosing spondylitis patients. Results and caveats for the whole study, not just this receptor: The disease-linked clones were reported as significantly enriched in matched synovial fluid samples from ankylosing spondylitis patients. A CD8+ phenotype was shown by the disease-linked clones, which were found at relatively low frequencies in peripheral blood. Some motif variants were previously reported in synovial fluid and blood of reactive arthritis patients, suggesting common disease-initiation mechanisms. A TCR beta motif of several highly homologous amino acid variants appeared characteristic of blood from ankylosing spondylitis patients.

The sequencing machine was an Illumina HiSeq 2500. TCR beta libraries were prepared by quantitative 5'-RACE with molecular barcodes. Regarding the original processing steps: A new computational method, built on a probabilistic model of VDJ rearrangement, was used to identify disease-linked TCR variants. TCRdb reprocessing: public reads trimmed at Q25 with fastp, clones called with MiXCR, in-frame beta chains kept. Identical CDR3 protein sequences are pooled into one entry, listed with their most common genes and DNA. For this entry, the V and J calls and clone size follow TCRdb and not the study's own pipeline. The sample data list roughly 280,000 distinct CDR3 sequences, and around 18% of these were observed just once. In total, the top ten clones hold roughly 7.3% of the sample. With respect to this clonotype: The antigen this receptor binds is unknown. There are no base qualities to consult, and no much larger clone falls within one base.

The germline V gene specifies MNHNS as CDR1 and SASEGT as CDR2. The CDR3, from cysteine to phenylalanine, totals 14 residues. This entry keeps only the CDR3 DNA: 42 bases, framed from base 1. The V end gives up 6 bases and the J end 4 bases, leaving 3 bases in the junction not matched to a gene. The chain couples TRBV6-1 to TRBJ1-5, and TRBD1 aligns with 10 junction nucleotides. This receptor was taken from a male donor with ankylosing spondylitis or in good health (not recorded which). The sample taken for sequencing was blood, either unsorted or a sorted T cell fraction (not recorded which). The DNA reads TGTGCCAGCAGGGGACAGGGGAAAAATCAGCCCCAGCATTTT. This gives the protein CASRGQGKNQPQHF.